The rows below give T cell receptor beta chains drawn from one sample of a study of CD8 T cells in ankylosing spondylitis. One entry per CDR3 protein results from TCRdb running MiXCR on the 5' RACE reads. The table lists about 42,000 distinct CDR3 sequences, 3% to 4.5% of them singletons. The specimen was blood, either unsorted or a sorted T cell fraction (not recorded which). The receptors were gathered from a female donor with ankylosing spondylitis or in good health (not recorded which). CDR3s include the opening cysteine and the closing phenylalanine or tryptophan. The D gene is left open where the match is weak. The size entry gives once, few, many, or a class for an expanded clone.

v_call,clone_size,j_call,d_call,cdr3_nt,cdr3_aa
TRBV9,many,TRBJ2-1,TRBD1,TGTGCCAGCAGCGATCCGGGACAGGAGCAGTTCTTC,CASSDPGQEQFF
TRBV9,many,TRBJ2-1,TRBD2,TGTGCCAGCAGCGTAGCTACCCCGGTAGCGGGGGGTCCTATAGGAACCTACAATGAGCAGTTCTTC,CASSVATPVAGGPIGTYNEQFF
TRBV9,many,TRBJ1-1,-,TGTGCCAGCAGCGTATCGAGTCAAATGAACACTGAAGCTTTCTTT,CASSVSSQMNTEAFF
TRBV9,many,TRBJ2-3,TRBD2,TGTGCCAGCAGCGTAGCTCAGGGACTAGCCCAGTATTTT,CASSVAQGLAQYF
TRBV9,many,TRBJ1-1,-,TGTGCCAGCAGCGTAATGGGGACGAACACTGAAGCTTTCTTT,CASSVMGTNTEAFF
TRBV9,many,TRBJ2-6,-,TGTGCCAGCAGCGCCCCTGGACGGATCCTGAGCTCTGGGGCCAACGTCCTGACTTTC,CASSAPGRILSSGANVLTF
TRBV9,many,TRBJ2-1,-,TGTGCCAGCAGCACGACGGGACTCCGCTCCTACAATGAGCAGTTCTTC,CASSTTGLRSYNEQFF
TRBV9,many,TRBJ1-1,-,TGTGCCAGCAGCTCGGGAGGGTGGGGGATGAACACTGAAGCTTTCTTT,CASSSGGWGMNTEAFF
TRBV9,many,TRBJ1-1,TRBD1,TGTGCCAGCAGCTCCAGGGGGCAGGACAACACTGAAGCTTTCTTT,CASSSRGQDNTEAFF
TRBV9,many,TRBJ1-2,-,TGTGCCAGCAGCGTGTGGGGGAAAGGCTACACCTTC,CASSVWGKGYTF
TRBV9,few,TRBJ2-5,-,TGTGCCAGCAGCGTAGGCCTAGATATCCAAGAGACCCAGTACTTC,CASSVGLDIQETQYF
TRBV9,many,TRBJ2-1,-,TGTGCCAGCAGCGGGTCAGGCTCCTACAATGAGCAGTTCTTC,CASSGSGSYNEQFF
TRBV9,many,TRBJ1-1,-,TGTGCCAGCAGCGCGACCGGGATGAACACTGAAGCTTTCTTT,CASSATGMNTEAFF
TRBV9,many,TRBJ2-7,-,TGTGCCAGCAGCGTAAGTCCGGGGGCAATCGAGCAGTACTTC,CASSVSPGAIEQYF
TRBV9,medium-sized,TRBJ1-2,-,TGTGCCAGCAGCGTGGGGGGACGGATAACAGGCGGCTACACCTTC,CASSVGGRITGGYTF